The clone carrying this T cell receptor (beta chain) was seen more than once but under ten times. Its antigen is as yet unknown. The sample belongs to a study of cytomegalovirus exposure and HLA in healthy donors. General study results and limits: Reports showed the classifier diagnosing cytomegalovirus status with high specificity and sensitivity. A few CMV-associated chains proved CMV antigen-specific in vitro.

Clones were read by immunoSEQ multiplex PCR, and TCRdb kept only the in-frame ones, dropping some. The top ten hold about 2.8% of the sample, which has about 190,000 clones, roughly 80% seen once. Per germline, CDR1 LGHNT and CDR2 FRNRAP. There are 12 residues in the CDR3. With 5 bases removed from V and 10 bases from J, the gap between germline ends came to 14 bases. It was the approximately 110-subject validation cohort, separate from the roughly 700-subject first cohort, to which the donors belonged. Sequenced input: PBMCs. The chain joins TRBV12-5 to TRBJ2-5; perhaps TRBD1 as D (6 bases). The origin of this receptor is a woman aged 18-30 years in good health and CMV-seropositive. CDR3 residues: CASGLGGWSQYF. CDR3 nucleotides: TGTGCTAGTGGTCTAGGGGGATGGAGCCAGTACTTC.